This is a list of T cell receptor beta chains from one sample in a study of neurological immune-mediated disorders. TCRdb analysed the 5' RACE reads with MiXCR anew, one entry per CDR3 protein. The table has roughly 23,000 distinct CDR3 sequences, 8% to 13% seen once; the top ten hold 20% to 25%. The sequenced material came from PBMCs. Source of these receptors: a woman aged 55-69 years with HTLV-1-associated myelopathy (HAM/TSP). The CDR3 runs from the conserved cysteine through the conserved F or W. A D gene is named only where the DNA matches it firmly. Not every row has a clone size; where given, it reads once, few, many or a size class.

D: TRBD1; size: many; J: TRBJ1-1; V: TRBV20-1; CDR3: CSASADRGGTEAFF; DNA: TGCAGTGCTAGCGCCGACAGGGGTGGCACTGAAGCTTTCTTT
D: TRBD1; size: many; J: TRBJ2-7; V: TRBV30; CDR3: CAWSVGAGTATYEQYF; DNA: TGTGCCTGGAGTGTAGGGGCCGGGACAGCGACCTACGAGCAGTACTTC
D: -; size: once; J: TRBJ2-7; V: TRBV20-1; CDR3: CSAGYLVEQYF; DNA: TGCAGTGCTGGGTACCTAGTCGAGCAGTACTTC
D: -; size: many; J: TRBJ2-3; V: TRBV5-1; CDR3: CASSLLEQNTDTQYF; DNA: TGCGCCAGCAGCTTGCTGGAACAGAACACAGATACGCAGTATTTT
D: -; size: many; J: TRBJ2-1; V: TRBV10-3; CDR3: CAISSVGGASYNEQFF; DNA: TGTGCCATCTCGTCGGTGGGGGGGGCATCCTACAATGAGCAGTTCTTC
D: TRBD1; size: many; J: TRBJ1-1; V: TRBV20-1; CDR3: CSARGDRLDTEAFF; DNA: TGCAGTGCTAGGGGGGACAGGCTGGACACTGAAGCTTTCTTT
D: TRBD2; size: few; J: TRBJ2-5; V: TRBV27; CDR3: CASSLYGGGETQYF; DNA: TGTGCCAGCAGTTTATATGGGGGGGGGGAGACCCAGTACTTC
D: TRBD1; size: medium-sized; J: TRBJ1-1; V: TRBV20-1; CDR3: CSARSDREGAFF; DNA: TGCAGTGCTAGATCGGACAGGGAGGGAGCTTTCTTT
D: TRBD1; size: -; J: TRBJ2-7; V: TRBV7-6; CDR3: CASSQKQGSYEQYF; DNA: TGTGCCAGCAGCCAAAAACAGGGGTCCTACGAGCAGTACTTC
D: -; size: many; J: TRBJ2-7; V: TRBV29-1; CDR3: CSVVSQGTYEQYF; DNA: TGCAGCGTTGTATCCCAGGGTACCTACGAGCAGTACTTC
D: -; size: many; J: TRBJ2-3; V: TRBV25-1; CDR3: CASSEFSRSTDTQYF; DNA: TGTGCCAGCAGTGAATTTTCCAGAAGCACAGATACGCAGTATTTT
D: -; size: many; J: TRBJ1-2; V: TRBV6-1; CDR3: CASSEASAAYGYTF; DNA: TGTGCCAGCAGTGAAGCCTCGGCAGCCTATGGCTACACCTTC
D: -; size: many; J: TRBJ2-5; V: TRBV20-1; CDR3: CSPRAGRETQYF; DNA: TGCAGTCCACGGGCTGGTCGGGAGACCCAGTACTTC
D: -; size: many; J: TRBJ1-2; V: TRBV7-2; CDR3: CASSALSGGFTYGYTF; DNA: TGTGCCAGCAGCGCCTTATCGGGGGGCTTCACCTATGGCTACACCTTC
D: TRBD1; size: many; J: TRBJ2-7; V: TRBV20-1; CDR3: CSARDLGTGFTYEQYF; DNA: TGCAGTGCTAGAGACTTGGGGACAGGGTTCACCTACGAGCAGTACTTC
D: -; size: -; J: TRBJ2-2; V: TRBV4-1; CDR3: CASSQEAGELFF; DNA: TGCGCCAGCAGCCAAGAGGCCGGGGAGCTGTTTTTT
D: TRBD1; size: many; J: TRBJ1-1; V: TRBV5-1; CDR3: CASSNLGTGGDDTEAFF; DNA: TGCGCCAGCAGCAACCTTGGGACAGGGGGCGATGACACTGAAGCTTTCTTT
D: TRBD2; size: many; J: TRBJ2-7; V: TRBV5-1; CDR3: CASREGLAGGYEQYF; DNA: TGCGCCAGCAGGGAGGGCCTAGCGGGGGGCTACGAGCAGTACTTC
D: -; size: many; J: TRBJ1-1; V: TRBV6-1; CDR3: CASSPTVWVTEAFF; DNA: TGTGCCAGCAGTCCCACGGTATGGGTGACTGAAGCTTTCTTT
D: -; size: many; J: TRBJ1-1; V: TRBV30; CDR3: CAWTIGHLNTEAFF; DNA: TGTGCCTGGACCATAGGACACTTGAACACTGAAGCTTTCTTT
D: -; size: many; J: TRBJ1-1; V: TRBV7-9; CDR3: CASRRDIVNTEAFF; DNA: TGTGCCAGCAGACGGGACATAGTGAACACTGAAGCTTTCTTT
D: TRBD1; size: many; J: TRBJ1-6; V: TRBV6-1; CDR3: CASSKGDRVSYNSPLHF; DNA: TGTGCCAGCAGTAAGGGGGACAGGGTTTCCTATAATTCACCCCTCCACTTT
D: TRBD2; size: many; J: TRBJ2-5; V: TRBV5-1; CDR3: CASSLSGTSGGVYQETQYF; DNA: TGCGCCAGCAGCTTATCCGGGACTAGCGGGGGGGTGTACCAAGAGACCCAGTACTTC
D: TRBD2; size: many; J: TRBJ2-7; V: TRBV20-1; CDR3: CSARLRDYTNYEQYF; DNA: TGCAGTGCTAGGTTGAGGGACTACACCAACTACGAGCAGTACTTC
D: TRBD1; size: many; J: TRBJ1-3; V: TRBV12-3/TRBV12-4; CDR3: CASRPGQVGNTIYF; DNA: TGTGCCAGCAGACCCGGACAGGTGGGAAACACCATATATTTT
D: TRBD2; size: many; J: TRBJ2-7; V: TRBV12-3/TRBV12-4; CDR3: CASRRGVYEQYF; DNA: TGTGCCAGCAGGCGGGGGGTCTACGAGCAGTACTTC
D: -; size: many; J: TRBJ1-1; V: TRBV20-1; CDR3: CSARDVGKTEAFF; DNA: TGCAGTGCTAGAGATGTGGGGAAGACTGAAGCTTTCTTT
D: TRBD2; size: many; J: TRBJ2-1; V: TRBV20-1; CDR3: CSATSGGAANEQFF; DNA: TGCAGTGCTACAAGCGGGGGGGCGGCAAATGAGCAGTTCTTC
D: -; size: many; J: TRBJ1-1; V: TRBV20-1; CDR3: CSAGRHTQRGTEAFF; DNA: TGCAGTGCCGGGCGGCATACCCAACGGGGGACTGAAGCTTTCTTT
D: -; size: medium-sized; J: TRBJ2-7; V: TRBV5-1; CDR3: CASSLKGHTYEQYF; DNA: TGCGCCAGCAGCTTGAAGGGACATACCTACGAGCAGTACTTC
D: -; size: many; J: TRBJ1-1; V: TRBV11-2; CDR3: CASSPVLITEAFF; DNA: TGTGCCAGCAGCCCCGTACTGATCACTGAAGCTTTCTTT
D: -; size: -; J: TRBJ1-4; V: TRBV5-1; CDR3: CASSAGGRGDEKLFF; DNA: TGCGCCAGCAGCGCGGGAGGACGGGGAGATGAAAAACTGTTTTTT
D: TRBD1; size: many; J: TRBJ1-2; V: TRBV4-1; CDR3: CASSLTGLFGYTF; DNA: TGCGCCAGCAGCCTGACAGGGCTTTTTGGCTACACCTTC
D: -; size: many; J: TRBJ2-7; V: TRBV20-1; CDR3: CSATSPYEQYF; DNA: TGCAGTGCTACCAGTCCCTACGAGCAGTACTTC
D: -; size: many; J: TRBJ2-2; V: TRBV7-9; CDR3: CASRPGQANTGELFF; DNA: TGTGCCAGCCGGCCGGGACAAGCGAACACCGGGGAGCTGTTTTTT
D: TRBD1; size: many; J: TRBJ1-5; V: TRBV20-1; CDR3: CSARTGEWPQHF; DNA: TGCAGTGCCCGGACAGGGGAGTGGCCCCAGCATTTT
D: TRBD1; size: many; J: TRBJ1-5; V: TRBV27; CDR3: CASSLYPPPRGQGNQPQHF; DNA: TGTGCCAGCAGTTTATATCCCCCTCCCCGGGGACAGGGCAATCAGCCCCAGCATTTT
D: -; size: -; J: TRBJ1-1; V: TRBV3-1; CDR3: CASSRDRKGVLGTEAFF; DNA: TGTGCCAGCAGCCGAGACAGAAAGGGCGTTTTGGGCACTGAAGCTTTCTTT
D: -; size: many; J: TRBJ1-2; V: TRBV30; CDR3: CAWRNGEEGYTF; DNA: TGTGCCTGGAGGAACGGCGAGGAAGGCTACACCTTC
D: TRBD1; size: few; J: TRBJ1-1; V: TRBV5-1; CDR3: CASRLGQGYTEAFF; DNA: TGCGCCAGCAGATTGGGACAGGGGTACACTGAAGCTTTCTTT
D: -; size: many; J: TRBJ2-7; V: TRBV5-1; CDR3: CASSLNGGGVYEQYF; DNA: TGCGCCAGCAGCTTAAATGGAGGGGGCGTCTACGAGCAGTACTTC
D: -; size: few; J: TRBJ2-4; V: TRBV20-1; CDR3: CSAGDLQNIQYF; DNA: TGCAGTGCTGGAGACCTACAAAACATTCAGTACTTC
D: -; size: many; J: TRBJ1-3; V: TRBV6-5; CDR3: CASSSGLRSSGNTIYF; DNA: TGTGCCAGCAGTTCAGGACTCCGGAGCTCTGGAAACACCATATATTTT
D: TRBD2; size: many; J: TRBJ2-7; V: TRBV20-1; CDR3: CSANSGGSSYEQYF; DNA: TGCAGTGCTAATAGCGGGGGGTCCTCCTACGAGCAGTACTTC
D: TRBD1; size: large; J: TRBJ1-2; V: TRBV20-1; CDR3: CSASVGQGDYGYTF; DNA: TGCAGTGCTAGTGTGGGACAGGGGGACTATGGCTACACCTTC
D: TRBD1; size: many; J: TRBJ1-6; V: TRBV5-1; CDR3: CASSLGQGAVSPLHF; DNA: TGCGCCAGCAGCTTGGGGCAGGGGGCCGTTTCACCCCTCCACTTT